This entry describes one T cell receptor beta chain. Libraries were prepared by immunoSEQ multiplex PCR; TCRdb keeps only in-frame clonotypes and omits some of them. The data show around 190,000 clones, around 89% seen once. Trimming left V 5 bases short and J 4 bases short, with 13 bases between. Germline V gene sequence: CDR1 SGHRS, CDR2 YFSETQ. This CDR3 has 14 residues. These data belong to a study of control samples from healthy donors and cancer patients. The sequencing input was blood. This chain uses TRBV5-1 with TRBJ2-1, with unresolved D. This clonotype originated in a woman aged 45-59 years in good health. The CDR3, as DNA: TGCGCCAGCAGGCTAACGGACGGGTACAATGAGCAGTTCTTC. Translation gives CASRLTDGYNEQFF.